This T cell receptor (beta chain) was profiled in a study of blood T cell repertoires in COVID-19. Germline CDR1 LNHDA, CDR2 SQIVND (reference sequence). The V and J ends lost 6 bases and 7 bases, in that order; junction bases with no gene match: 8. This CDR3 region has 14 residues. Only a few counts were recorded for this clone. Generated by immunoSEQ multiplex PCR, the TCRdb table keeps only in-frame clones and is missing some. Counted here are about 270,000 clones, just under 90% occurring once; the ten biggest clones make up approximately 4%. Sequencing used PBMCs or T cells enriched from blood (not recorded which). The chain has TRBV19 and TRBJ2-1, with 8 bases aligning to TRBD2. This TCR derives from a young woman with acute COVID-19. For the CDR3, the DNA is TGTGCCAGTAGGCGTAGCGGGGAAGGTAATGAGCAGTTCTTC. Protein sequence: CASRRSGEGNEQFF.